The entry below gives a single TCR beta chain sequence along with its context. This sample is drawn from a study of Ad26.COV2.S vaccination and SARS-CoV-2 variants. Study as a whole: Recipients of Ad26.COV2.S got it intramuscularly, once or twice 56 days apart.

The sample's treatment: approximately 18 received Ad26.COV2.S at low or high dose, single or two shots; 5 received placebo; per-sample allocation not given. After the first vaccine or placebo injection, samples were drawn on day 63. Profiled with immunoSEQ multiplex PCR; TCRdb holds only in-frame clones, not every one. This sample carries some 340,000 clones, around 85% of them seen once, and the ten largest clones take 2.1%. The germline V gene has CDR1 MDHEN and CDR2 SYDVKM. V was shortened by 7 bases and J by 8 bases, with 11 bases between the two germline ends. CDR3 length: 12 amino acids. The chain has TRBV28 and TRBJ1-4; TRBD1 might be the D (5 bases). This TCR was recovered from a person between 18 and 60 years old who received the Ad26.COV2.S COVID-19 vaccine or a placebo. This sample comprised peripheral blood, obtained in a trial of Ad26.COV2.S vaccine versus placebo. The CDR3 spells CASTKNREKLFF. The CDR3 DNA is TGTGCCAGCACCAAAAACAGGGAAAAACTGTTTTTT. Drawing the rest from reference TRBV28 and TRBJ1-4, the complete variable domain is DVKVTQSSRYLVKRTGEKVFLECVQDMDHENMFWYRQDPGLGLRLIYFSYDVKMKEKGDIPEGYSVSREKKERFSLILESASTNQTSMYLCASTKNREKLFFGSGTQLSVL.